The 6 T cell receptor beta chains listed next were all sequenced from one sample in a study of human T cells and chemical hapten exposure. It was unfractionated whole blood from which total RNA was extracted. Library preparation tagged each individual cDNA molecule with a unique molecular identifier. TCRdb reprocessed the reads with MiXCR, giving one entry per CDR3 protein. Among around 120,000 distinct CDR3 sequences listed, around 9% were seen once. Material: whole blood. These receptors were collected from a human donor in good health. Some clones in this sample may be carry-over from other donors' samples.

This clonotype was observed a few times. The CDR3 protein is CASSELGSQETQYF. CDR3 in DNA: TGTGCCAGCAGTGAGTTAGGGAGCCAAGAGACCCAGTACTTC. This chain uses TRBV6-1 with TRBJ2-5, with a possible D match to TRBD2 (5 bases). CDR1 MNHNS and CDR2 SASEGT come from the germline V gene. The CDR3 consists of 14 residues. Trimming took 3 bases from V and 1 from J, leaving 9 bases between them.

As for this clonotype: At one of its ends the junction is not consistent with the germline gene, which may arise from a read error. The chain combines TRBV9 with TRBJ2-3, with 10 bases identical to TRBD1. CDR1 is SGDLS and CDR2 is YYNGEE in the germline V gene. The CDR3 sequence is 17 residues long. The CDR3 spells CASRVVSGQGGTDTQYF. The CDR3 DNA follows: TGTGCCAGCAGGGTAGTTTCCGGACAGGGGGGCACAGATACGCAGTATTTT. The full variable domain, rest sourced from reference TRBV9 and TRBJ2-3, is DSGVTQTPKHLITATGQRVTLRCSPRSGDLSVYWYQQSLDQGLQFLIQYYNGEERAKGNILERFSAQQFPDLHSELNLSSLELGDSALYFCASRVVSGQGGTDTQYFGPGTRLTVL.

This clonotype was seen a few times. The chain joins TRBV7-8 to TRBJ2-5; TRBD2 aligns across 8 bases. Germline CDR1 is SGHVS and CDR2 is FQNEAQ. V trimming: 2 bases; J trimming: 5 bases; junction bases outside the gene matches: 10. CDR3 length equals 16 residues. The CDR3 spells CASSLWLREARETQYF. The CDR3, as DNA: TGTGCCAGCAGCTTATGGTTGCGGGAGGCCCGGGAGACCCAGTACTTC.

This clonotype was seen many times. The chain uses TRBV13 and TRBJ1-1; D gene ambiguous. The length of the CDR3 is 15 residues. CDR1 and CDR2 (germline): PRHDT, FYEKMQ (reference sequence). Between the trimmed V and J ends, which lost 0 bases and 4 bases, there was a span of 12 bases. CDR3 nucleotides: TGTGCCAGCAGCTTAGGCCTGAGTATAAGCACTGAAGCTTTCTTT. It yields the protein CASSLGLSISTEAFF.

This clonotype was seen at least ten times. The gene calls are TRBV29-1 and TRBJ2-1; D is perhaps TRBD1 or TRBD2 (5 bases each). This CDR3 is built from 14 residues. Trimming pared 8 bases from V and 6 bases from J, leaving 20 bases between. Germline lookup yields CDR1 SQVTM and CDR2 ANQGSEA. CDR3 region: CSSFGAVGVNEQFF. The CDR3 DNA sequence: TGCAGCTCTTTCGGGGCAGTCGGGGTCAATGAGCAGTTCTTC.

This clonotype has a count of ten or more. The chain combines TRBV10-3 with TRBJ2-6; TRBD1 matches at 9 bases. V shed 5 bases and J 2 bases; nucleotides not matched to a gene: 4. CDR1 and CDR2 from the germline V gene are ENHRY and SYGVKD. This CDR3 comprises 16 residues. The CDR3 protein is CAISFGDRAGANVLTF. DNA for the CDR3: TGTGCCATCAGTTTCGGGGACAGGGCTGGGGCCAACGTCCTGACTTTC.